The clone carrying this TCR beta chain has only one observation. Germline CDR1 and CDR2: GTSNPN and SVGIG (reference sequence). The CDR3 has 14 residues. The V end lost 0 bases, the J end lost 3 bases, and 12 bases lay between the germline ends. These data originate in a study of blood T cell repertoires in COVID-19. Participants reported their clinical history, and cohort assignment relied on those reports. In Cohort 3, a recovered donor had either two negative PCRs, clearance, or symptom resolution. Some clones are missing from TCRdb's copy, which holds only in-frame ones; the method was immunoSEQ multiplex PCR. Of around 300,000 clones listed, 87% are singletons.

The TCR sequence derives from a woman aged 40 to 50 who had recovered from COVID-19. The chain is built from TRBV30 and TRBJ2-7, with a tentative D call TRBD1 (6 bases). The sequenced sample consisted of PBMCs or T cells enriched from blood (not recorded which). CDR3 residues: CAWSVGTLNYEQYF. CDR3 sequence (DNA): TGTGCCTGGAGTGTAGGGACACTAAACTACGAGCAGTACTTC.